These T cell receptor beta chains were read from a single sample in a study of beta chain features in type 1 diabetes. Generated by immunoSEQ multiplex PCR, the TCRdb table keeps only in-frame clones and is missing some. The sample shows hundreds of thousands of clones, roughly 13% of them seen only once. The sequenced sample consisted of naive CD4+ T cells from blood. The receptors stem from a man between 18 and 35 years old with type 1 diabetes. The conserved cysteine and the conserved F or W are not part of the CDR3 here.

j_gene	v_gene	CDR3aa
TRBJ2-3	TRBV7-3	ASSLQGMPSTDTQY
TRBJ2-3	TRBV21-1	ASTGILDVTQY
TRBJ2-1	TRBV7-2	ASSFGGPGYNEQF
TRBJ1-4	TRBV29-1	SVPGSANEKLF
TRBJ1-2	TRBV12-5	ASGTGTPNGYGYT
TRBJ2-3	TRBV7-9	ASIKKGHHTDTQY
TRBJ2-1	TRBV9	ASSVGTSGSSGPYNEQF
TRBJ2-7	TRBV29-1	SVVVAYEQY
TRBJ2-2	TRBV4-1	ATGTENTGELF
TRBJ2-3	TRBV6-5	ASTSGPSGAQY
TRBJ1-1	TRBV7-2	ASSLGSYLTEAF
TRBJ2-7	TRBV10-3	AISALTSNTEQY
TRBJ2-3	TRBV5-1	ASSDRDTDTQY
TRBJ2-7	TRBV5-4	ASSRQGQGAISYEQY
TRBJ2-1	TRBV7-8	ASSLVTGGWGEQF
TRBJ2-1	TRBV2	ASSEAQKLGRL
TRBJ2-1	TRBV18	ASSPKERPGNEQF